This passage covers 14 T cell receptor beta chains from one sample sequenced in a study of blood T cell repertoires in COVID-19. Profiled with immunoSEQ multiplex PCR; TCRdb holds only in-frame clones, not every one. The top ten hold under 20% of the sample, which has tens of thousands of clones, roughly nine tenths seen once. The material sequenced was peripheral blood. These receptors originate from an older woman with COVID-19, enrolled during active disease.

J is TRBJ1-4 and V is TRBV6-6, with TRBD1 matching over 8 bases. CDR3 size: 14 residues. The ends lost 4 bases at V and 7 bases at J; junction bases unmatched: 5. Per the germline V gene, CDR1 is MNHNY and CDR2 is SVGAGI (reference sequence). CDR3 coding DNA: TGTGCCAGCAGTTCACAGGGGGGAGGTGAAAAACTGTTTTTT. It codes for CASSSQGGGEKLFF.

The rearrangement uses TRBV7-2 and TRBJ1-5; weak D call: TRBD1 (5 bases). The CDR3 sequence is 15 residues long. Germline values: CDR1 SGHTA, CDR2 FQGNSA. Trimming cost V 5 bases and J 5 bases, with 16 bases left between them. CDR3 nucleotide sequence: TGTGCCAGCAGCAGGCAATGGGGCGCGGATCAGCCCCAGCATTTT. Its protein is CASSRQWGADQPQHF.

This clone was found once. The CDR3 loop reads CASNLNSGNTIYF. The CDR3 DNA follows: TGTGCCAGTAACCTAAACTCTGGAAACACCATATATTTT. The chain links TRBV19 to TRBJ1-3; D unclear. Germline CDR1 is LNHDA and CDR2 is SQIVND (reference sequence). V lost 7 bases and J 0 bases, leaving 7 bases between the germline ends. This CDR3 spans 13 amino acids.

The CDR3 protein is CASSSKSYNEQFF. As DNA, the CDR3 is TGCGCCAGCAGCTCAAAATCCTACAATGAGCAGTTCTTC. The V and J genes are TRBV5-1 and TRBJ2-1; D call uncertain. The CDR3 runs to 13 residues. The V and J ends lost 3 bases and 1 base respectively, with 5 bases between them. Germline CDR1 reads SGHRS; CDR2 reads YFSETQ.

The J gene is TRBJ2-7, the V gene TRBV24-1; a possible D gene is TRBD2 (6 bases). Germline CDR1 is KGHDR and CDR2 is SFDVKD. V lost 0 bases to trimming and J lost 2 bases, with 10 bases between them. The length of the CDR3 is 15 residues. In DNA form, the CDR3 reads TGTGCCACCAGTGATTTGGGGGGGAACACCTACGAGCAGTACTTC. It is translated as CATSDLGGNTYEQYF.

The chain has TRBV11-3 and TRBJ1-4, with D possibly being TRBD1 (5 bases). Germline V gene sequence: CDR1 SGHNT, CDR2 YENEEA. Deletions cut 3 bases from V and 12 bases from J, with 17 bases between. The CDR3 loop spans 14 amino acids. The CDR3 protein is CASSLGGTARELFF. The CDR3 DNA reads as TGTGCCAGCAGCTTGGGAGGGACCGCCCGCGAACTGTTTTTT.

V is TRBV27 and J is TRBJ2-7; TRBD2 is a possible D gene (6 bases). Trimming removed 4 bases from V and 0 bases from J, with 16 bases in between. Per the germline V gene, CDR1 is MNHEY and CDR2 is SMNVEV (reference sequence). The CDR3 is 16 residues long. As DNA, the CDR3 is TGTGCCAGCAGTTCTAGCGTGGCGGTCCTCTCCTACGAGCAGTACTTC. Amino acids: CASSSSVAVLSYEQYF.

The genes are TRBV30 and TRBJ1-1; D not resolved. This CDR3 contains 13 residues. With 4 bases removed from V and 6 bases from J, the gap between germline ends came to 15 bases. Germline loops: CDR1 GTSNPN, CDR2 SVGIG (reference sequence). Written as DNA, the CDR3 is TGTGCCTGGAAGCCTGGAGGGATCTCTGAAGCTTTCTTT. Translating gives CAWKPGGISEAFF. Full variable domain (remainder filled in from reference TRBV30 and TRBJ1-1): SQTIHQWPATLVQPVGSPLSLECTVEGTSNPNLYWYRQAAGRGLQLLFYSVGIGQISSEVPQNLSASRPQDRQFILSSKKLLLSDSGFYLCAWKPGGISEAFFGQGTRLTVV.

The rearrangement joins TRBV6-5 to TRBJ2-7, with 7 nucleotides matching TRBD1. Germline CDR1 is MNHEY and CDR2 is SVGAGI. After removal of 7 bases from V and 4 bases from J, the junction contained 13 bases not matched to a gene. This CDR3 contains 15 residues. The CDR3 nucleotides read TGTGCCAGCAAAAAAGGGGGCGAAACCGTATACGAGCAGTACTTC. Amino acid sequence: CASKKGGETVYEQYF.

The chain joins TRBV14 to TRBJ2-7; the match to TRBD1 covers 9 bases. Germline V gene sequence: CDR1 SGHDN, CDR2 FVKESK. This CDR3 has 13 amino acids. V shed 4 bases and J 5 bases; nucleotides not matched to a gene: 3. The CDR3 DNA reads TGTGCCAGCAGCCGGGACAGGGTCAACGAGCAGTACTTC. Amino acid sequence: CASSRDRVNEQYF.

This clone came up a few times. The chain carries TRBV28 and TRBJ1-1, with D hard to call. The CDR3 length is 11 residues. Germline V CDR1 and CDR2: MDHEN, SYDVKM. V lost 7 bases and J lost 9, with 12 bases in between. CDR3 nucleotides: TGTGCCAGCAAGTTGTGGTGGCAAGCTTTCTTT. This sequence encodes CASKLWWQAFF.

The chain has TRBV7-2 and TRBJ2-7; TRBD1 agrees at 8 bases. The CDR3 has 15 amino acids. Germline V gene data show CDR1 as SGHTA and CDR2 as FQGNSA. The ends lost 5 bases at V and 6 bases at J; junction bases unmatched: 12. CDR3 amino acids: CASSPRTGISSEQYF. For the CDR3, the DNA is TGTGCCAGCAGCCCCCGGACAGGGATCTCTAGCGAGCAGTACTTC.

V usage is TRBV9 and J usage is TRBJ2-7; a possible D gene is TRBD2 (6 bases). This CDR3 region has 15 residues. CDR1 SGDLS and CDR2 YYNGEE come from the germline V gene. Trimming shortened V by 4 bases and J by 5 bases, and 19 bases separated the two germline ends. Here the CDR3 DNA reads TGTGCCAGCAGCCCCCGTCGGGGGTCCGTTCACGAGCAGTACTTC. Translated, it gives CASSPRRGSVHEQYF.

The chain is built from TRBV29-1 and TRBJ2-1, with unresolved D. The ends were cut back, 7 bases at V and 4 bases at J, with 11 bases in the middle. Germline CDR1 and CDR2: SQVTM and ANQGSEA. This CDR3 contains 12 residues. The CDR3 is CSARDSYNEQFF. CDR3 bases: TGCAGCGCCCGAGACTCGTACAATGAGCAGTTCTTC.